These 5 T cell receptor beta chains originate from one sample sequenced in a study of CD8 T cells in ankylosing spondylitis. One entry per CDR3 protein results from TCRdb running MiXCR on the 5' RACE reads. The data contain 150,000 or so distinct CDR3 sequences, 25% to 35% of them singletons. Sequencing was performed on synovial fluid, either unsorted or a sorted T cell fraction (not recorded which). The receptor source for this set is a male donor with ankylosing spondylitis.

Only a few counts were recorded for this clonotype. This chain uses TRBV11-2 with TRBJ2-7; the D gene is possibly TRBD2 (5 bases). This CDR3 contains 13 residues. Deletions cut 6 bases from V and 5 bases from J, with 14 bases between. CDR1 SGHAT and CDR2 FQNNGV come from the germline V gene. The CDR3 reads CASSLARDHEQYF. The CDR3 DNA is TGTGCCAGCAGTCTAGCTCGAGACCACGAGCAGTACTTC.

This clonotype was observed at least ten times. The gene calls are TRBV2 and TRBJ1-4; 9 bases fit TRBD1. Unmatched junction bases numbered 6, after V lost 5 bases and J lost 8 bases. The CDR3 loop spans 14 amino acids. Germline CDR1 reads SNHLY; CDR2 reads FYNNEI. The CDR3 region has the DNA TGTGCCAGCAGTTATGGGACAGGGAACGAAAAACTGTTTTTT. Protein product: CASSYGTGNEKLFF. The full variable domain, with the rest looked up from reference TRBV2 and TRBJ1-4, is EPEVTQTPSHQVTQMGQEVILRCVPISNHLYFYWYRQILGQKVEFLVSFYNNEISEKSEIFDDQFSVERPDGSNFTLKIRSTKLEDSAMYFCASSYGTGNEKLFFGSGTQLSVL.

This clonotype was recorded many times. DNA of the CDR3: TGTGCCAGCAGCCCATTCGCCGACAGCCGACAAGAGACCCAGTACTTC. Amino acids: CASSPFADSRQETQYF. This sequence joins TRBV7-2 and TRBJ2-5, with D perhaps TRBD1 (5 bases). The V gene lost 5 bases and the J gene lost 2 bases, with 18 bases spanning the gap. CDR1 and CDR2 from the germline V gene are SGHTA and FQGNSA. The CDR3 loop spans 16 amino acids.

The chain joins TRBV20-1 to TRBJ1-5; possible D gene TRBD1, 6 bases. V lost 2 bases, J lost 0 bases, and 11 bases lay in between. CDR1 DFQATT and CDR2 SNEGSKA come from the germline V gene (reference sequence). This CDR3 is 15 amino acids long. CDR3 nucleotides: TGCAGTGCTAGACCACAGGGTTATAGCAATCAGCCCCAGCATTTT. Amino acids: CSARPQGYSNQPQHF.

The rearrangement uses TRBV6-5 and TRBJ1-1; 7 bases fit TRBD1. This CDR3 has 15 residues. Germline V gene data show CDR1 as MNHEY and CDR2 as SVGAGI. Trimming took 4 bases from V and 4 from J; bases not matched to a gene: 9. CDR3 sequence (DNA): TGTGCCAGCAGTTTTACCCACAGGGGTGGCACTGAAGCTTTCTTT. Its protein product is CASSFTHRGGTEAFF.